The sequence of this TCR beta chain was determined in a study of cytomegalovirus exposure and HLA in healthy donors. PCR was performed using 60 Vbeta and 13 Jbeta primers. Sequenced by immunoSEQ multiplex PCR; TCRdb stores in-frame clones only, minus some. Among 150,000 to 250,000 clones listed, under 90% were seen once. This CDR3 region has 14 residues. With 4 bases clipped from V and 2 bases from J, the junction kept 2 bases outside the gene matches. Germline values: CDR1 SNHLY, CDR2 FYNNEI. The sample comprised PBMCs. The source of this sequence is a boy younger than 10 in good health and CMV-seronegative. The V and J genes are TRBV2 and TRBJ2-1; 7 bases are shared with TRBD2. CDR3 loop: CASSGLAAYNEQFF. CDR3 nucleotides: TGTGCCAGCAGTGGGCTAGCGGCCTACAATGAGCAGTTCTTC.